Shown below are 19 T cell receptor beta chains from a single sample sequenced in a study of cytomegalovirus exposure and HLA in healthy donors. Measured with immunoSEQ multiplex PCR; TCRdb has only the in-frame clones, and not every one. The sample consists of around 300,000 clones, roughly 85% of them appearing once. Sequenced sample: PBMCs. The receptors were gathered from a woman younger than 35 in good health and CMV-seronegative.

V gene TRBV11-1 combines with J gene TRBJ2-2; D might be TRBD1 (5 bases). The germline V gene has CDR1 SGHAT and CDR2 FQDESV (reference sequence). CDR3 length equals 15 residues. With 0 bases removed from V and 6 bases from J, the gap between germline ends came to 11 bases. The CDR3 bases are TGTGCCAGCAGCTTAGCCGGAAGGGGATCCGGGGAGCTGTTTTTT. It encodes CASSLAGRGSGELFF.

The chain joins TRBV4-1 to TRBJ1-4, with D perhaps TRBD1 (5 bases). Between the trimmed V and J ends, which lost 4 bases and 7 bases, there was a span of 16 bases. Per the germline V gene, CDR1 is MGHRA and CDR2 is YSYEKL. The CDR3 consists of 15 residues. The CDR3 region is CASSPLGGVGEKLFF. The CDR3 DNA is TGCGCCAGCAGCCCCCTCGGGGGGGTGGGTGAAAAACTGTTTTTT.

V gene TRBV9 combines with J gene TRBJ1-1, with 8 bases lining up with TRBD1. V was pared by 0 bases and J by 12 bases, with 13 bases of the junction left unmatched. The CDR3 covers 15 residues. Germline CDR1 and CDR2: SGDLS and YYNGEE. The CDR3 region is CASSVGGRGPTHPFF. CDR3 nucleotides: TGTGCCAGCAGCGTAGGGGGCAGGGGGCCAACCCATCCTTTCTTT.

The chain carries TRBV18 and TRBJ1-2, with 7 nucleotides matching TRBD1. Germline CDR1 reads KGHSH; CDR2 reads LQKENI. The CDR3 is 13 amino acids. The trim removed 3 bases at V and 4 bases at J, leaving 2 bases unmatched. CDR3 sequence (DNA): TGTGCCAGCTCACCTGGGACAGCCTATGGCTACACCTTC. Protein product: CASSPGTAYGYTF.

In its sample, this clone was seen a few times. This sequence joins TRBV19 and TRBJ2-3; TRBD2 matches 7 bases. The CDR3 length is 15 residues. Trimming cost V 5 bases and J 2 bases; bases outside gene matches: 7. CDR1 and CDR2 from the germline V gene are LNHDA and SQIVND (reference sequence). CDR3 nucleotides: TGTGCCAGTAGTGGGAGGGAAACGGTCACAGATACGCAGTATTTT. Translation gives CASSGRETVTDTQYF.

V is TRBV5-1 and J is TRBJ2-5; maybe TRBD2 (5 bases). CDR3 size: 15 residues. Trimming cost V 0 bases and J 5 bases, with 14 bases left between them. CDR1 is SGHRS, CDR2 YFSETQ, per germline. The CDR3 region has the DNA TGCGCCAGCAGCTTGGCCTCGAGTCGAGGGGAGACCCAGTACTTC. This gives the protein CASSLASSRGETQYF.

This chain links TRBV28 with TRBJ2-1; 8 nucleotides match TRBD2. This CDR3 region has 14 residues. The V gene's germline CDR1 is MDHEN and CDR2 SYDVKM. V dropped 8 bases and J dropped 5; count of bases not matched to a gene: 8. CDR3 coding DNA: TGTGCCAGCGGTGGGACTAGGATTGACAATGAGCAGTTCTTC. Translated: CASGGTRIDNEQFF.

The chain uses TRBV5-1 and TRBJ2-1, with D maybe TRBD2 (5 bases). CDR3 length: 15 residues. The germline V gene encodes CDR1 SGHRS and CDR2 YFSETQ. Trimming left V 7 bases short and J 0 bases short, with 14 bases between. The CDR3 is CASELRGSSYNEQFF. The DNA of the CDR3 is TGCGCCAGCGAACTAAGAGGGAGCTCCTACAATGAGCAGTTCTTC.

The chain uses TRBV27 and TRBJ2-1, with 12 bases that match TRBD2. V trimming: 4 bases; J trimming: 8 bases; junction bases outside the gene matches: 12. The CDR3 is 17 residues long. Per the germline V gene, CDR1 is MNHEY and CDR2 is SMNVEV (reference sequence). The CDR3, as DNA: TGTGCCAGCAGTTCCACCCCACGGGCTAGCGGGAGGGATGAGCAGTTCTTC. Protein product: CASSSTPRASGRDEQFF.

The rearrangement joins TRBV27 to TRBJ1-5; D is perhaps TRBD1 (6 bases). This CDR3 has 14 residues. Germline V gives CDR1 MNHEY, CDR2 SMNVEV (reference sequence). V lost 3 bases, J lost 6 bases, and 12 bases lay in between. CDR3: CASSFLGASQPQHF. DNA of the CDR3: TGTGCCAGCAGTTTTCTGGGGGCTAGTCAGCCCCAGCATTTT.

This clone was counted once. The chain links TRBV2 to TRBJ2-6, with D possibly TRBD2 on 6 matching bases. CDR3 length equals 15 residues. Looked up from germline, CDR1 is SNHLY and CDR2 is FYNNEI. V was clipped by 6 bases and J by 4 bases, with 13 bases between them. The DNA of the CDR3 is TGTGCCAGCAGGGCGGAGGGGTCCGGGGCCAACGTCCTGACTTTC. This codes for CASRAEGSGANVLTF.

The V gene is TRBV30, the J gene TRBJ2-1; D is undetermined. The germline V and J ends were trimmed by 2 bases and 4 bases, with 6 bases remaining between them. The length of the CDR3 is 12 residues. The germline gives CDR1 GTSNPN, CDR2 SVGIG (reference sequence). This chain's CDR3 is CAWSLSYNEQFF. The CDR3 nucleotides read TGTGCCTGGAGTTTGAGTTACAATGAGCAGTTCTTC.

The J gene is TRBJ2-7, the V gene TRBV7-9, with 8 bases identical to TRBD1. CDR3 length: 15 amino acids. J lost 3 bases, V lost 3 bases, and 7 bases had no gene match. Germline CDR1 and CDR2: SEHNR and FQNEAQ (reference sequence). CDR3 in DNA: TGTGCCAGCAGCTTTTCCGGCGGACAGGGCTACGAGCAGTACTTC. Translation gives CASSFSGGQGYEQYF.

Worth noting for this clone: Other DNA sequences in this sample translate to the same CDR3. The chain recombines TRBV27 with TRBJ2-5; tentative D call: TRBD2 (6 bases). This CDR3 has 15 residues. Looked up from germline, CDR1 is MNHEY and CDR2 is SMNVEV (reference sequence). The ends were cut back, 5 bases at V and 2 bases at J, with 15 bases in the middle. CDR3 region: CASSPLEGRQETQYF. CDR3 nucleotide sequence: TGTGCCAGCAGTCCCCTGGAGGGAAGGCAAGAGACCCAGTACTTC.

This chain links TRBV28 with TRBJ1-2; no clear D. CDR1 and CDR2 (germline): MDHEN, SYDVKM. V lost 3 bases and J lost 3, with 8 bases in between. This CDR3 has 13 amino acids. The CDR3 region is CASSFRGYYGYTF. The CDR3 coding sequence is TGTGCCAGCAGTTTCAGAGGGTACTATGGCTACACCTTC.

The genes are TRBV5-6 and TRBJ1-4; 9 bases match TRBD1. Germline V gene sequence: CDR1 SGHDT, CDR2 YYEEEE. V shed 4 bases, J shed 2 bases, and the junction held 3 bases outside the gene matches. The CDR3 sequence is 15 residues long. Here the CDR3 reads CASSAGTGTNEKLFF. The CDR3 DNA reads TGTGCCAGCAGCGCCGGGACAGGGACTAATGAAAAACTGTTTTTT.

The chain couples TRBV30 to TRBJ1-1; D gene unclear. The V gene's germline CDR1 is GTSNPN and CDR2 SVGIG (reference sequence). V shed 3 bases and J shed 10 bases, with 9 bases lying between them. CDR3 length equals 10 residues. The CDR3 spells CAWRSWRAFF. The CDR3 bases are TGTGCCTGGAGGTCTTGGAGAGCTTTCTTT.

The rearrangement links TRBV6-6 to TRBJ1-1; TRBD1 aligns across 7 bases. In germline, CDR1 is MNHNY, CDR2 SVGAGI (reference sequence). CDR3 length: 13 amino acids. V shed 9 bases and J 0 bases; nucleotides not matched to a gene: 4. CDR3 nucleotide sequence: TGTGCCAGTATACAGGGGATGAACACTGAAGCTTTCTTT. Translating gives CASIQGMNTEAFF.

This clone has just one count. The V call is TRBV5-1, the J call TRBJ1-3; weak D call: TRBD1 (5 bases). V lost 4 bases and J lost 2, with 16 bases in between. This CDR3 contains 16 residues. Germline CDR1 is SGHRS and CDR2 is YFSETQ. The CDR3 here is CASSPQGGAAGNTIYF. The CDR3 DNA reads as TGCGCCAGCAGCCCTCAGGGTGGGGCGGCTGGAAACACCATATATTTT.